The 6 T cell receptor beta chains in this list originate from one sample, sequenced in a study of graft-versus-host responses after intestinal transplantation. TCRdb's copy holds only in-frame clones and misses some; the assay was immunoSEQ multiplex PCR. The sample lists more than 95,000 clones, over 85% occurring once. The antigens of these receptors remain unknown. Source: unstimulated CD8+ T cells sorted from spleen or lymph node cells, taken before intestinal transplant. The receptors here all came from a human donor who received an intestinal transplant.

DNA of the CDR3: TGCGCCAGCAGCGCTACTCGGGGATCCACTGAAGCTTTCTTT. Translated: CASSATRGSTEAFF. V usage is TRBV4-1 and J usage is TRBJ1-1; no reliable D call. Germline CDR1 reads MGHRA; CDR2 reads YSYEKL. Trimming stripped 5 bases from V and 4 bases from J, with 14 bases between. The CDR3 length is 14 residues.

In this sample, this clone turned up a few times. The chain carries TRBV7-9 and TRBJ2-1; 9 bases line up with TRBD1. J lost 6 bases, V lost 5 bases, and 11 bases had no gene match. Germline loops: CDR1 SEHNR, CDR2 FQNEAQ (reference sequence). The CDR3 consists of 16 residues. The CDR3 nucleotides read TGTGCCAGCAGCATTTTAGGACAGGGGTTTACCAATGAGCAGTTCTTC. Translation gives CASSILGQGFTNEQFF.

This chain joins TRBV19 and TRBJ1-1; D may be TRBD1 (5 bases). V lost 6 bases and J 4 bases, leaving 18 bases between the germline ends. The CDR3 sequence is 15 residues long. CDR1 is LNHDA, CDR2 SQIVND, per germline (reference sequence). DNA of the CDR3: TGTGCCAGTAGGACCTGGGACGGGCTAGGCACTGAAGCTTTCTTT. Translating it yields CASRTWDGLGTEAFF. Supplemented by reference TRBV19 and TRBJ1-1, the full variable domain reads DGGITQSPKYLFRKEGQNVTLSCEQNLNHDAMYWYRQDPGQGLRLIYYSQIVNDFQKGDIAEGYSVSREKKESFPLTVTSAQKNPTAFYLCASRTWDGLGTEAFFGQGTRLTVV.

This clone was recorded once. The chain recombines TRBV5-5 with TRBJ2-7; the D is unclear. Trimming took off 6 bases at V and 6 bases at J, with 13 bases between the two ends. CDR1 and CDR2 from the germline V gene are SGHKS and YYEKEE (reference sequence). The CDR3 loop spans 12 amino acids. The CDR3 sequence is CASTSVFGEQYF. The CDR3 nucleotides are TGTGCCAGCACCTCCGTATTCGGCGAGCAGTACTTC.

This chain connects TRBV7-6 to TRBJ1-3; possibly TRBD1 for D (6 bases). V was cut by 5 bases and J by 0 bases, with 20 bases left in between. The germline CDR1 and CDR2 sequences are SGHVS and FNYEAQ. The CDR3 is made up of 18 amino acids. DNA of the CDR3: TGTGCCAGCAGCCCCACTAGGGGGGGCAGTCCCTCTGGAAACACCATATATTTT. It encodes CASSPTRGGSPSGNTIYF.

The chain uses TRBV7-4 and TRBJ2-4; D is uncertain. V lost 8 bases and J 7 bases, leaving 6 bases between the germline ends. The V gene's germline CDR1 is SGHVT and CDR2 SQSDAQ. This CDR3 contains 10 residues. In DNA, the CDR3 is TGTGCCAGCGACATGAACATTCAGTACTTC. It codes for CASDMNIQYF.